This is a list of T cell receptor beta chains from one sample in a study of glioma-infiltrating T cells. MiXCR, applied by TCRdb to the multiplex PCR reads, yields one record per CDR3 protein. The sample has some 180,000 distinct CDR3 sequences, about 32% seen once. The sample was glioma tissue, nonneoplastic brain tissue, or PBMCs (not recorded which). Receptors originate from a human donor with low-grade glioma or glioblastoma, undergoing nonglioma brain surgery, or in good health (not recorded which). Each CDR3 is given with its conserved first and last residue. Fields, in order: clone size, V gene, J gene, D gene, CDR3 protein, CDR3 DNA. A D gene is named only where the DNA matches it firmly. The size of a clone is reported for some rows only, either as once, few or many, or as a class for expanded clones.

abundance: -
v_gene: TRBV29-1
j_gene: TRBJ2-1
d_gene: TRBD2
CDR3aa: CSVEDWSQLAGEGNEQFF
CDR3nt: TGCAGCGTTGAAGATTGGTCCCAACTAGCGGGAGAGGGAAATGAGCAGTTCTTC

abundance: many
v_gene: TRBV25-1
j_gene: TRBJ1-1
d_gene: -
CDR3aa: CATSDVNTEAFF
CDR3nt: TGTGCCACCTCAGACGTGAACACTGAAGCTTTCTTT

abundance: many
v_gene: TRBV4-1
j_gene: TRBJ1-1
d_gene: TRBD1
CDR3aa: CASSQGQGAPEAFF
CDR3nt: TGCGCCAGCAGCCAGGGACAGGGGGCGCCTGAAGCTTTCTTT

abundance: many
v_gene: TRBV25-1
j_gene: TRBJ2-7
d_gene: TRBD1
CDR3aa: CASSVGTGYEQYF
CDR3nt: TGTGCCAGCAGTGTAGGGACAGGGTACGAGCAGTACTTC

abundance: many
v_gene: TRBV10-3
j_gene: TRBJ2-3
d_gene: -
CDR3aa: CAISEETGVDTQYF
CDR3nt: TGTGCCATCAGTGAAGAGACAGGTGTGGATACGCAGTATTTT

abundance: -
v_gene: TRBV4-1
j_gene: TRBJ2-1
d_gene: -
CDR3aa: CASSHDYPSEQFF
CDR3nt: TGCGCCAGCAGCCATGACTACCCCTCGGAGCAGTTCTTC

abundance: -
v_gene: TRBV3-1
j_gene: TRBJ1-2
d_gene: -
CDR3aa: CASSQATGPVLYGYTF
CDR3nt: TGTGCCAGCAGCCAGGCCACAGGGCCGGTCCTCTATGGCTACACCTTC

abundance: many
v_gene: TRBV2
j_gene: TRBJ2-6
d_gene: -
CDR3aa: CASRGGISSGANVLTF
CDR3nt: TGTGCCAGCAGAGGCGGGATTAGCTCTGGGGCCAACGTCCTGACTTTC

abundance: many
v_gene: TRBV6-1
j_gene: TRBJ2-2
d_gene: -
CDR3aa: CASSTDTGELFF
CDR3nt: TGTGCCAGCAGTACCGACACCGGGGAGCTGTTTTTT

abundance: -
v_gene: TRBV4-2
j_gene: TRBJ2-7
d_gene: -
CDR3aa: CASSQAQPEVYEQYF
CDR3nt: TGTGCCAGCAGCCAAGCTCAGCCGGAGGTCTACGAGCAGTACTTC

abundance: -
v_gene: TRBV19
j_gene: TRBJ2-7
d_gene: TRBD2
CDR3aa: CASSMGGTSGNYKQYF
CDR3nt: TGTGCCAGTAGTATGGGCGGGACTAGCGGAAACTACAAGCAGTACTTC

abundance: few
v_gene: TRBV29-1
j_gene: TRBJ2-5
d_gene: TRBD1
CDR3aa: CSLWTGGETQYF
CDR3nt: TGCAGCCTGTGGACAGGGGGGGAGACCCAGTACTTC

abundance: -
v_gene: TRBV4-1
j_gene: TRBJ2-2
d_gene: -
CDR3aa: CASSLIVADGELFF
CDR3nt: TGCGCCAGCAGCCTGATCGTAGCCGACGGGGAGCTGTTTTTT

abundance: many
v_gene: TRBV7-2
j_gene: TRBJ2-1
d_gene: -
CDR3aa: CASSAYSYNEQFF
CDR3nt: TGTGCCAGCAGCGCCTACTCCTACAATGAGCAGTTCTTC

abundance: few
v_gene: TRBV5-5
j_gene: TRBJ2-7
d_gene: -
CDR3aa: CASSFGGPSYEQYF
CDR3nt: TGTGCCAGCAGCTTTGGGGGACCCTCCTACGAGCAGTACTTC

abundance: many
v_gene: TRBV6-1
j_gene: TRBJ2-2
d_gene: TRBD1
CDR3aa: CASRGRGPKETGDNTGELFF
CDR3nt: TGTGCCAGCAGGGGCCGTGGGCCAAAGGAGACAGGGGACAACACCGGGGAGCTGTTTTTT

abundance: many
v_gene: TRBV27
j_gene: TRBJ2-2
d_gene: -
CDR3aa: CASSFAGELFF
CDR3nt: TGTGCCAGCAGTTTCGCCGGGGAGCTGTTTTTT

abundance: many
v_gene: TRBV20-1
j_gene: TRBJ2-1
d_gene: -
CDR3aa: CSAIEGWGDEQFF
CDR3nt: TGCAGTGCGATCGAGGGCTGGGGGGATGAGCAGTTCTTC

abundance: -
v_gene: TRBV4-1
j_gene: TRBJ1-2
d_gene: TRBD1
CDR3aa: CASRQEGDRDRYITRYGYTF
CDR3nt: TGCGCCAGCAGACAAGAAGGGGACAGGGACCGGTATATTACGAGATATGGCTACACCTTC

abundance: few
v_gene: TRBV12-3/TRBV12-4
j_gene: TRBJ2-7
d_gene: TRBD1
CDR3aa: CASKGTGDGVYEQYF
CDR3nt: TGTGCCAGCAAGGGGACAGGGGACGGGGTCTACGAGCAGTACTTC

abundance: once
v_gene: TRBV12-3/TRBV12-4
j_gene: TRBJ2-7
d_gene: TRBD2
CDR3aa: CASSPASGSYEQYF
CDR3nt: TGCGCCAGCAGTCCAGCTAGCGGGAGTTATGAGCAGTACTTC

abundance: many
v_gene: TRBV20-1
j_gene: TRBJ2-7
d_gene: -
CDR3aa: CSASIQGGDGVQYF
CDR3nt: TGCAGTGCTAGTATCCAGGGAGGTGACGGAGTGCAGTACTTC

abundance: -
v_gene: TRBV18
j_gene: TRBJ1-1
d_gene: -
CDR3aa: CASSPLGTKTEAFF
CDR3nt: TGTGCCAGCTCACCACTGGGTACGAAAACTGAAGCTTTCTTT

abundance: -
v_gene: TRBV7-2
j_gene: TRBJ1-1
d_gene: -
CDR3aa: CASSPSRDTYMNTEALF
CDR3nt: TGTGCCAGCAGCCCGAGCCGGGACACCTACATGAACACTGAAGCTTTGTTT

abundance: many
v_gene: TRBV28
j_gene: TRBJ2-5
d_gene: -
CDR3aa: CASRQTGRTTQETQYF
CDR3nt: TGTGCCAGCAGACAAACGGGACGGACAACCCAAGAGACCCAGTACTTC

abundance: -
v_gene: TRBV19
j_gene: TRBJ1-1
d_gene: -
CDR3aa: CASSIARERRLNTEAFF
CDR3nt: TGTGCCAGTAGTATAGCGCGGGAAAGGAGGCTGAACACTGAAGCTTTCTTT

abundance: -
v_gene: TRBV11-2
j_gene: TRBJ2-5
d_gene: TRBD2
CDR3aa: CASSLGGSGSGETQYF
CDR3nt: TGTGCCAGCAGCTTAGGAGGTAGCGGGAGTGGAGAGACCCAGTACTTC

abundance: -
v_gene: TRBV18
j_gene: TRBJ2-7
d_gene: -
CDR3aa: CASSLANNEQYF
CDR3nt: TGTGCCAGCTCTTTAGCGAATAACGAGCAGTACTTC

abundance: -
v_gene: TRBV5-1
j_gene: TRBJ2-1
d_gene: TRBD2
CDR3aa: CASSPDSGGNNEQFF
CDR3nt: TGCGCCAGCAGCCCGGATAGCGGGGGAAACAATGAGCAGTTCTTC

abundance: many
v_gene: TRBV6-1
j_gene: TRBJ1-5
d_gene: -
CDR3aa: CASSFKSSGDNQPQHF
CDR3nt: TGTGCCAGCAGTTTCAAAAGTTCAGGGGATAATCAGCCCCAGCATTTT

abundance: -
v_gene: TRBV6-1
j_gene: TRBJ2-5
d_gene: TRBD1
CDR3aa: CASSEAADTGVETKDF
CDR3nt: TGTGCCAGCAGTGAAGCCGCCGATACAGGGGTGGAGACCAAGGACTTC

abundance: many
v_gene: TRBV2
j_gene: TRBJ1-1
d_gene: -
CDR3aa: CASRWRTEAFF
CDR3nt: TGTGCCAGCAGATGGAGGACTGAAGCTTTCTTT

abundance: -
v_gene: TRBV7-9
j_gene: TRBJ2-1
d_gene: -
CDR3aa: CASSPPRSNEQFF
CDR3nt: TGTGCCAGCAGCCCCCCCCGGTCAAATGAGCAGTTCTTC

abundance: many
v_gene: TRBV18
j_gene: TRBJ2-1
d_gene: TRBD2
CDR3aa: CASSPRLGLLAGDPYNEQFF
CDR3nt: TGTGCCAGCTCACCGCGATTGGGGCTACTAGCGGGAGATCCCTACAATGAGCAGTTCTTC

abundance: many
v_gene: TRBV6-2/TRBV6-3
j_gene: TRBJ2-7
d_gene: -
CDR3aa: CASSPNSVLDEQYF
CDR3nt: TGTGCCAGCAGTCCAAACAGCGTTCTGGACGAGCAGTACTTC

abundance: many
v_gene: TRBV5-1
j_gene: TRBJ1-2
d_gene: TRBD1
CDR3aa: CASSGTGDGYTF
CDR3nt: TGCGCCAGCTCCGGGACAGGGGATGGCTACACCTTC

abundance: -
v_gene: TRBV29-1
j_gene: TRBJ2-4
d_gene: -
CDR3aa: CSVATSPGAKNIQYF
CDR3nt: TGCAGCGTTGCAACGTCGCCAGGGGCCAAAAACATTCAGTACTTC

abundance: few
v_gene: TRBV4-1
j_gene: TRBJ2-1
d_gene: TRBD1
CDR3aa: CASSPILGQGGVKDEQFF
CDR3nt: TGCGCCAGCAGCCCGATCCTCGGACAGGGAGGCGTTAAGGATGAGCAGTTCTTC

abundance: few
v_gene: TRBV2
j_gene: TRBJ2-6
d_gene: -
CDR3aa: CASRPSSGANVLTF
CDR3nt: TGTGCCAGCCGCCCCAGTTCTGGGGCCAACGTCCTGACTTTC

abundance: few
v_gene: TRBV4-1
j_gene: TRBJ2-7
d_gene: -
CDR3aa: CASSAQSLGATYEQYF
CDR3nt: TGCGCCAGCAGCGCTCAGTCCCTAGGGGCCACCTACGAGCAGTACTTC

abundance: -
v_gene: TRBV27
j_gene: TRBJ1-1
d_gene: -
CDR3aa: CARSLPPGGAGIVADAFF
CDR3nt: TGTGCCCGCAGTTTACCTCCAGGAGGGGCAGGCATCGTCGCGGACGCTTTCTTT

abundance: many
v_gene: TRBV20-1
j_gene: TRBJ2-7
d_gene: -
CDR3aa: CSASDYPISYEQYF
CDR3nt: TGCAGTGCTTCGGACTACCCCATCTCCTACGAGCAGTACTTC

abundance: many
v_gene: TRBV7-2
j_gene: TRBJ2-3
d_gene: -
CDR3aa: CASSLSGRSTDTQYF
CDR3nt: TGTGCCAGCAGCTTATCGGGACGATCCACAGATACGCAGTATTTT

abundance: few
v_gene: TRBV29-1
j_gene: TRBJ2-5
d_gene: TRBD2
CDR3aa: CSVRLAVGETQYF
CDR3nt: TGCAGCGTCCGACTAGCCGTAGGCGAGACCCAGTACTTC

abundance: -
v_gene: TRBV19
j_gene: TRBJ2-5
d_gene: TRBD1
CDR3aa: CASRRQGSIGTETQYF
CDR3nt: TGTGCCAGTAGACGACAGGGTTCGATCGGGACGGAGACCCAGTACTTC

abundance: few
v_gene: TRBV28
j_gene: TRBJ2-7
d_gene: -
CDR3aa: CASSRTFEAGRGIYEQYF
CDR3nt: TGTGCCAGCAGCCGAACTTTCGAAGCGGGAAGGGGGATCTACGAGCAGTACTTC

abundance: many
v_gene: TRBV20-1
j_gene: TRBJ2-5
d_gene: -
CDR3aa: CSASRDSQGTQYF
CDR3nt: TGCAGTGCTTCACGGGACTCTCAAGGGACCCAGTACTTC